This T cell receptor (beta chain) is drawn from a study of T cells after yellow fever vaccination. Trimming removed 3 bases from V and 3 bases from J, with 9 bases in between. CDR1 is DFQATT and CDR2 is SNEGSKA in the germline V gene (reference sequence). The CDR3 is made up of 12 amino acids. As concerns this clonotype: The antigen is unknown.

Study conclusions and caveats: Reappearance after the booster was seen for most primary-vaccination clones, at 95% to 97% CD4 and roughly 90% CD8. Abundant contaminating clonotypes from the bulk population could appear in FACS-sorted repertoires. Only a small proportion of the clonotypes turned up in both the CD4 and the CD8 compartments, likely arising from convergent recombination.

Synthesis of TCR cDNA relied on 5'RACE template switching, which attached a universal primer site and UMIs. MiXCR was run by TCRdb on the 5' RACE reads, yielding one entry per CDR3 protein. The data contain some 600,000 distinct CDR3 sequences, approximately 13% of them singletons. The chain is built from TRBV20-1 and TRBJ2-7; D might be TRBD1 or TRBD2, each matching 5 bases. The source was PBMCs, collected on the day of the yellow fever booster vaccination. The clonotype was recovered from a man between 25 and 39 years old who received the YFV17D yellow fever vaccine. CDR3 bases: TGCAGTGCTAGGGGACGGTACTACGAGCAGTACTTC. Translating it yields CSARGRYYEQYF.